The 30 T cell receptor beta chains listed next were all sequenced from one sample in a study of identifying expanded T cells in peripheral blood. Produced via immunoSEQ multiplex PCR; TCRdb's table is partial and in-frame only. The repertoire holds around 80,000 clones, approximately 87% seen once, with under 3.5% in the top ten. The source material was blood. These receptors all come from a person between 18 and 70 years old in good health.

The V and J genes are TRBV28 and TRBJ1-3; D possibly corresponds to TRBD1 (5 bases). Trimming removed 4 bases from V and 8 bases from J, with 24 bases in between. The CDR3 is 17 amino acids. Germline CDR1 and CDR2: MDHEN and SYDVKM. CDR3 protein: CASSSSGTALSGDTIYF. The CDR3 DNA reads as TGTGCCAGCAGTTCCTCCGGGACGGCCTTATCGGGGGACACCATATATTTT.

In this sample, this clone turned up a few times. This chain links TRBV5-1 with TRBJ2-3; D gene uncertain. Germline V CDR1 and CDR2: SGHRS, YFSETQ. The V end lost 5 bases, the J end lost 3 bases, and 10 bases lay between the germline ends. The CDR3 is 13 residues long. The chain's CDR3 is CASRLTLTDTQYF. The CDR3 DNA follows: TGCGCCAGCAGATTGACTCTTACAGATACGCAGTATTTT. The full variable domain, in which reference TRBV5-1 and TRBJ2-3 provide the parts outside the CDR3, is KAGVTQTPRYLIKTRGQQVTLSCSPISGHRSVSWYQQTPGQGLQFLFEYFSETQRNKGNFPGRFSGRQFSNSRSEMNVSTLELGDSALYLCASRLTLTDTQYFGPGTRLTVL.

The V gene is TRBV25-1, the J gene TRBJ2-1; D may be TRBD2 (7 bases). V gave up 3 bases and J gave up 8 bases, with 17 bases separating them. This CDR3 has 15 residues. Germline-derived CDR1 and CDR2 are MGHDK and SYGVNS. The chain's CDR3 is CASSEGGGAGDEQFF. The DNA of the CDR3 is TGTGCCAGCAGTGAGGGTGGGGGGGCCGGCGATGAGCAGTTCTTC.

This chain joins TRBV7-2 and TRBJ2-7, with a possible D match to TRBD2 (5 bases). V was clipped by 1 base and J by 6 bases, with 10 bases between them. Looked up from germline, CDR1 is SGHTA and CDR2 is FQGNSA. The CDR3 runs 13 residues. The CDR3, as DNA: TGTGCCAGCAGCTTAGTGGTTAGCGCCGAGCAGTACTTC. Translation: CASSLVVSAEQYF.

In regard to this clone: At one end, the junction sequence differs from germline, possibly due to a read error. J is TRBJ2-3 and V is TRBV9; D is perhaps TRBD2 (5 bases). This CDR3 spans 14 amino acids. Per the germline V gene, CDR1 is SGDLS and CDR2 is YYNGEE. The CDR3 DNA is TGTACCAGCAGCCCAGGACTCGTTGGGGATACGCAGTATTTT. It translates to CTSSPGLVGDTQYF.

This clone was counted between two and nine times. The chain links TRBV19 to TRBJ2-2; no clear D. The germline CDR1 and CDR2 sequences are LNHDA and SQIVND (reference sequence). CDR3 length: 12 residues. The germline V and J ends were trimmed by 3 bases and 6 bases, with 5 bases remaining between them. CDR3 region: CASSMLAGELFF. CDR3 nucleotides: TGTGCCAGTAGTATGTTGGCCGGGGAGCTGTTTTTT.

DNA of the CDR3: TGCGCCAGCAGCTTGGGGTTTGGGACAAACGTGTTCACTGAAGCTTTCTTT. This codes for CASSLGFGTNVFTEAFF. V and J are TRBV5-1 and TRBJ1-1; the D gene is possibly TRBD1 (6 bases). Trimming removed 0 bases from V and 4 bases from J, with 19 bases in between. The CDR3 contains 17 residues. Germline-derived CDR1 and CDR2 are SGHRS and YFSETQ.

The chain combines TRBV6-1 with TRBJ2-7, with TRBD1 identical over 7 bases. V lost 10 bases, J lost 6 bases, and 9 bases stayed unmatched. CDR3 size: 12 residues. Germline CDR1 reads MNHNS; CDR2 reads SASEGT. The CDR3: CATVWDSGEQYF. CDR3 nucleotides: TGTGCCACTGTTTGGGACAGCGGCGAGCAGTACTTC.

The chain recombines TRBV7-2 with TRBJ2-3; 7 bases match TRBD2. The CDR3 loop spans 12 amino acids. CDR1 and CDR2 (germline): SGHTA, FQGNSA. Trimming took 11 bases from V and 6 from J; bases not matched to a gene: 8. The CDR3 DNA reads TGTGCCGGGGGGGGAAATACGGATACGCAGTATTTT. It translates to CAGGGNTDTQYF.

CDR3 loop: CASSKAEDRNNSPLHF. The CDR3 DNA sequence: TGTGCCAGCAGCAAAGCGGAGGACAGGAATAATTCACCCCTCCACTTT. V gene TRBV21-1 combines with J gene TRBJ1-6; the listed D gene, TRBD1, was not tested against the DNA. TRBV21-1 constitutes a pseudogene. This CDR3 is 16 amino acids long.

The CDR3 DNA is TGTGCCAGCAGCCCCACGAGTTGGGGAAGCTCCTACGAGCAGTACTTC. This gives the protein CASSPTSWGSSYEQYF. The chain links TRBV7-9 to TRBJ2-7; no clear D gene. Germline CDR1 reads SEHNR; CDR2 reads FQNEAQ (reference sequence). The CDR3 is 16 residues long. V shed 5 bases and J shed 0 bases, with 17 bases lying between them.

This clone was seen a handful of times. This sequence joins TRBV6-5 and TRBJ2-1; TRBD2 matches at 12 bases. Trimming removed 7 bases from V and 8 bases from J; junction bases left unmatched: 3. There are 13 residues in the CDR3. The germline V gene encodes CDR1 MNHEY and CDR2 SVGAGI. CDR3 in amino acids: CASTPSGRDEQFF. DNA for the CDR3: TGTGCCAGCACCCCTAGCGGGAGGGATGAGCAGTTCTTC.

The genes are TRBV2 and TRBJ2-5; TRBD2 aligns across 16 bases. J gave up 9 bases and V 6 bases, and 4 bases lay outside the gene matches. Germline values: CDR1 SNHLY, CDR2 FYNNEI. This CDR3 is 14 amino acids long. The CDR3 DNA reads TGTGCCAGCAGGGGACTAGCGGGGGGGCAGGCCCAGTACTTC. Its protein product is CASRGLAGGQAQYF. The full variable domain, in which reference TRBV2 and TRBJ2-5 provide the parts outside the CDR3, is EPEVTQTPSHQVTQMGQEVILRCVPISNHLYFYWYRQILGQKVEFLVSFYNNEISEKSEIFDDQFSVERPDGSNFTLKIRSTKLEDSAMYFCASRGLAGGQAQYFGPGTRLLVL.

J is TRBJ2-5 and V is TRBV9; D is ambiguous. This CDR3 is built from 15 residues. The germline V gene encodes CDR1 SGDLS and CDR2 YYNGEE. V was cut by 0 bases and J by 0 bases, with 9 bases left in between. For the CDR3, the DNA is TGTGCCAGCAGCGTAGGCGTGGGGTACCAAGAGACCCAGTACTTC. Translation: CASSVGVGYQETQYF.

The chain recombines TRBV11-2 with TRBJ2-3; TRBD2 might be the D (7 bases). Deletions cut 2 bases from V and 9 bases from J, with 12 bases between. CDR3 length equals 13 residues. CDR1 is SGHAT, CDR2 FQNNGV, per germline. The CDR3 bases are TGTGCCAGCAGCTTAAGGGAGGGGGGCACGCAGTATTTT. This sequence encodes CASSLREGGTQYF.

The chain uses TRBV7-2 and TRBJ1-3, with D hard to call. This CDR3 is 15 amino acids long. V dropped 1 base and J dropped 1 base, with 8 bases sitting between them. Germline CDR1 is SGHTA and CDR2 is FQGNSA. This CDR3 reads CASSLGAGSGNTIYF. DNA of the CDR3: TGTGCCAGCAGCTTAGGAGCGGGTTCTGGAAACACCATATATTTT.

In DNA, the CDR3 is TGCGCCAGCAGCTTGGTCCCCGTCGGGCAGGGGGCTGGCGAGCAGTACTTC. Translated, it gives CASSLVPVGQGAGEQYF. This chain uses TRBV5-1 with TRBJ2-7; TRBD1 matches 8 bases. Germline CDR1 reads SGHRS; CDR2 reads YFSETQ. V was pared by 0 bases and J by 6 bases, with 14 bases of the junction left unmatched. The CDR3 is made up of 17 amino acids.

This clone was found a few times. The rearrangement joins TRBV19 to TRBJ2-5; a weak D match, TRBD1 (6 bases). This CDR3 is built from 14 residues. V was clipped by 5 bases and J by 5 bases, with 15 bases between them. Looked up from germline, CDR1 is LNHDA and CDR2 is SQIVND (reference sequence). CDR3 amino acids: CASSLTGTRETQYF. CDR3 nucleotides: TGTGCCAGTAGTTTAACAGGGACGAGGGAGACCCAGTACTTC.

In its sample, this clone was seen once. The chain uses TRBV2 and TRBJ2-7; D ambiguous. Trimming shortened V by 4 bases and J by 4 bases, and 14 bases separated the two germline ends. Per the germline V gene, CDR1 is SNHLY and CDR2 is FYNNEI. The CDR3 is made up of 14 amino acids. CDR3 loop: CASSVSDSTYEQYF. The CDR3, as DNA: TGTGCCAGCAGTGTCAGTGACTCGACGTACGAGCAGTACTTC.

CDR3 sequence: CASQDGQNSPLHF. The CDR3, as DNA: TGTGCCAGTCAGGATGGTCAGAATTCACCCCTCCACTTT. The chain couples TRBV7-6 to TRBJ1-6; D is uncertain. V was shortened by 9 bases and J by 7 bases, with 13 bases between the two germline ends. This CDR3 contains 13 residues. CDR1 is SGHVS and CDR2 is FNYEAQ in the germline V gene.

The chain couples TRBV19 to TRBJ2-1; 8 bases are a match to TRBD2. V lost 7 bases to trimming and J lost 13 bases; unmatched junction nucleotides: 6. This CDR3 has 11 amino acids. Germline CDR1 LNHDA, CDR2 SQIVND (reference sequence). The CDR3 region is CASTGGRTQFF. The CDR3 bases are TGTGCCAGTACGGGCGGGAGGACCCAGTTCTTC.

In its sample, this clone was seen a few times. The CDR3: CASSQYNLGTGEAQTQYF. The CDR3 coding sequence is TGCGCCAGCAGCCAATATAATCTGGGGACAGGGGAGGCACAGACCCAGTACTTC. The chain combines TRBV4-1 with TRBJ2-5; 10 bases align to TRBD1. With V trimmed by 2 bases and J by 6 bases, 15 bases remained unmatched. This CDR3 spans 18 amino acids. Germline lookup yields CDR1 MGHRA and CDR2 YSYEKL.

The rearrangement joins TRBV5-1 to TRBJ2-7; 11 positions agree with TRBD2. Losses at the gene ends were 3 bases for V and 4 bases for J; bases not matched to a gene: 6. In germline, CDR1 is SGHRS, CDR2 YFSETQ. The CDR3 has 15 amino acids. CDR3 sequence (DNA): TGCGCCAGCAGCTGGGGAACTAGCGGGAGTTACGAGCAGTACTTC. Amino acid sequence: CASSWGTSGSYEQYF. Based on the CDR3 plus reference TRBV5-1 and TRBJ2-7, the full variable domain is KAGVTQTPRYLIKTRGQQVTLSCSPISGHRSVSWYQQTPGQGLQFLFEYFSETQRNKGNFPGRFSGRQFSNSRSEMNVSTLELGDSALYLCASSWGTSGSYEQYFGPGTRLTVT.

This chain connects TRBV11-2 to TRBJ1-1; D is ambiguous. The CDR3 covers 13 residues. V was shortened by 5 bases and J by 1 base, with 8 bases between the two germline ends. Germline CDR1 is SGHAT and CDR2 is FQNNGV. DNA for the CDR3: TGTGCCAGCAGCGAGACTGGGAACACTGAAGCTTTCTTT. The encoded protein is CASSETGNTEAFF. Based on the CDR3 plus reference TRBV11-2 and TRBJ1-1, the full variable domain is EAGVAQSPRYKIIEKRQSVAFWCNPISGHATLYWYQQILGQGPKLLIQFQNNGVVDDSQLPKDRFSAERLKGVDSTLKIQPAKLEDSAVYLCASSETGNTEAFFGQGTRLTVV.

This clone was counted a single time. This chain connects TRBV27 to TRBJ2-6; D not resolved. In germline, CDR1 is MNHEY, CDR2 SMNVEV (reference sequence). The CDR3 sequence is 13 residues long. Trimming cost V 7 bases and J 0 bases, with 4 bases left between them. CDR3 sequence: CASTSSGANVLTF. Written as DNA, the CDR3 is TGTGCCAGCACCAGCTCTGGGGCCAACGTCCTGACTTTC. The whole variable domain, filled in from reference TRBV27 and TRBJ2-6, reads EAQVTQNPRYLITVTGKKLTVTCSQNMNHEYMSWYRQDPGLGLRQIYYSMNVEVTDKGDVPEGYKVSRKEKRNFPLILESPSPNQTSLYFCASTSSGANVLTFGAGSRLTVL.

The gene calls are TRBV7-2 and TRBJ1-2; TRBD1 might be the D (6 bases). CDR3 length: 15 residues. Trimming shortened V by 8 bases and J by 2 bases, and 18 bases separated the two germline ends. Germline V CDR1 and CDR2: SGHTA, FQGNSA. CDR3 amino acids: CASSFPRGGNYGYTF. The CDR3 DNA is TGTGCCAGCTCATTTCCCAGGGGAGGGAACTATGGCTACACCTTC.

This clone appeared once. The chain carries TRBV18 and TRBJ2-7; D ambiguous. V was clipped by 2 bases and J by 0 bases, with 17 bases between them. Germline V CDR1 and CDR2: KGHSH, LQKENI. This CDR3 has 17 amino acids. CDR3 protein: CASSPNGPQYASYEQYF. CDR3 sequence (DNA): TGTGCCAGCTCACCAAACGGTCCGCAATACGCCTCCTACGAGCAGTACTTC.

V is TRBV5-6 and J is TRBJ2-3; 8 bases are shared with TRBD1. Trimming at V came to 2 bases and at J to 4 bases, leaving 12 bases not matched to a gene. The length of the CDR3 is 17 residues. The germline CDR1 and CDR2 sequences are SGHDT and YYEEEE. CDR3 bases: TGTGCCAGCAGCTTTGTGGTCGGACAGGGAAGCTCAGATACGCAGTATTTT. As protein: CASSFVVGQGSSDTQYF.

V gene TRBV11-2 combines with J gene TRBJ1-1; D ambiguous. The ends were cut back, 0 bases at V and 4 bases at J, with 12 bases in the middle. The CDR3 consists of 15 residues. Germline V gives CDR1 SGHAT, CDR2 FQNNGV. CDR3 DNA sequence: TGTGCCAGCAGCTTAGAACGGAGTACCACCACTGAAGCTTTCTTT. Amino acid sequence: CASSLERSTTTEAFF.

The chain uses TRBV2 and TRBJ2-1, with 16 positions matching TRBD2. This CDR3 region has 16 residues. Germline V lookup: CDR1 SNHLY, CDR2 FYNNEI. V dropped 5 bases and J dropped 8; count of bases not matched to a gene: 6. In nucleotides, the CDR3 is TGTGCCAGCAGTTCCGGGACTAGCGGGAGGGCCGATGAGCAGTTCTTC. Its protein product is CASSSGTSGRADEQFF.